The 21 T cell receptor beta chains below come from one sample, sequenced in a study of cytomegalovirus exposure and HLA in healthy donors. Amplification used 60 Vbeta primers and 13 Jbeta primers. Here immunoSEQ multiplex PCR was the method, and the copy in TCRdb shows in-frame clones only, minus some. The data hold 65,000 to 85,000 clones, with roughly two thirds observed a single time. Material: PBMCs. These receptors were obtained from a woman in her thirties in good health and CMV-seronegative.

This clone has only a few counts. The chain joins TRBV6-1 to TRBJ1-1; no clear D gene. Germline-derived CDR1 and CDR2 are MNHNS and SASEGT. The CDR3 totals 15 residues. Trimming pared 1 base from V and 5 bases from J, leaving 14 bases between. The CDR3 DNA reads TGTGCCAGCAGTGAAGGGAGGAGAGATAGTACTGAAGCTTTCTTT. Protein sequence: CASSEGRRDSTEAFF.

This clone was recorded a few times. The chain is built from TRBV10-3 and TRBJ2-1; D is undetermined. CDR1 is ENHRY, CDR2 SYGVKD, per germline. This CDR3 region has 14 residues. With 0 bases removed from V and 6 bases from J, the gap between germline ends came to 9 bases. The CDR3 reads CAISESMRGNEQFF. CDR3 bases: TGTGCCATCAGTGAGTCGATGCGCGGCAATGAGCAGTTCTTC.

Written as DNA, the CDR3 is TGTGCCATCAGGCCTAGCGGGGGACAAGAGACCCAGTACTTC. This codes for CAIRPSGGQETQYF. V usage is TRBV10-3 and J usage is TRBJ2-5; 10 bases map to TRBD2. The CDR3 consists of 14 residues. The V segment lost 6 bases and the J segment 2 bases; nucleotides outside the gene matches: 3. The germline gives CDR1 ENHRY, CDR2 SYGVKD.

The chain has TRBV5-8 and TRBJ2-3, with 7 bases identical to TRBD2. With 0 bases clipped from V and 3 bases from J, the junction kept 7 bases outside the gene matches. From germline, CDR1 is SGHTS and CDR2 YDEGEE. This CDR3 spans 16 amino acids. CDR3 loop: CASSLEGRVGTDTQYF. CDR3 DNA: TGTGCCAGCAGCTTGGAAGGGAGGGTTGGGACAGATACGCAGTATTTT.

This chain joins TRBV6-5 and TRBJ2-5; 9 bases line up with TRBD1. Trimming removed 2 bases from V and 2 bases from J; junction bases left unmatched: 3. Germline V CDR1 and CDR2: MNHEY, SVGAGI. The CDR3 extends over 15 amino acids. The CDR3 DNA reads as TGTGCCAGCAGTTACACGGGGACAGGGCAAGAGACCCAGTACTTC. As protein: CASSYTGTGQETQYF.

This clone was seen more than once but under ten times. V gene TRBV5-1 combines with J gene TRBJ2-7; 7 bases agree with TRBD1. The CDR3 totals 12 residues. V lost 4 bases to trimming and J lost 5 bases; unmatched junction nucleotides: 3. Germline V gene sequence: CDR1 SGHRS, CDR2 YFSETQ. The CDR3 DNA reads as TGCGCCAGCAGCCCGACAGGGCACGAGCAGTACTTC. It encodes CASSPTGHEQYF.

V usage is TRBV7-3 and J usage is TRBJ1-1; D call uncertain. CDR3 size: 13 residues. CDR1 SGHTA and CDR2 FQGTGA come from the germline V gene. Trimming removed 4 bases from V and 5 bases from J, with 11 bases in between. The CDR3 coding sequence is TGTGCCAGCAGCTCGGCACGAGGAACTGAAGCTTTCTTT. Translating it yields CASSSARGTEAFF.

V usage is TRBV11-3 and J usage is TRBJ2-3, with 8 bases matching TRBD2. This CDR3 spans 16 amino acids. Germline loops: CDR1 SGHNT, CDR2 YENEEA. With 1 base clipped from V and 1 base from J, the junction kept 4 bases outside the gene matches. CDR3 protein: CASSLVSGSGTDTQYF. CDR3 bases: TGTGCCAGCAGCTTAGTGAGCGGGAGCGGCACAGATACGCAGTATTTT.

The chain joins TRBV18 to TRBJ2-7, with D possibly TRBD1 on 5 matching bases. There are 13 residues in the CDR3. CDR1 and CDR2 (germline): KGHSH, LQKENI. The V and J ends lost 4 bases and 3 bases respectively, with 10 bases between them. This CDR3 reads CASSQGQDYEQYF. The CDR3 nucleotides are TGTGCCAGCTCACAGGGGCAAGACTACGAGCAGTACTTC.

This clone was seen just once. The germline gene is not matched at one end of the junction; a read error may be the cause. Additional DNA sequences in this sample encode the identical CDR3. This CDR3 is CASSGIPGQGGSYEQYF. The CDR3 DNA reads as TGTGCCAGCAGTGGGATACCGGGACAGGGAGGCTCCTACGAGCAGTACTTT. The chain recombines TRBV27 with TRBJ2-7; TRBD1 agrees at 9 bases. The CDR3 totals 17 residues. CDR1 is MNHEY, CDR2 SMNVEV, per germline (reference sequence).

J is TRBJ1-1 and V is TRBV6-6; D is ambiguous. CDR1 and CDR2 from the germline V gene are MNHNY and SVGAGI (reference sequence). CDR3 size: 13 residues. Trimming removed 7 bases at V and 4 bases at J, with 13 bases between. CDR3 coding DNA: TGTGCCAGCACCTCCGAGGTAGGCACTGAAGCTTTCTTT. Residues: CASTSEVGTEAFF.

The chain has TRBV15 and TRBJ1-2; D is ambiguous. The V end lost 4 bases, the J end lost 0 bases, and 6 bases lay between the germline ends. The germline gives CDR1 LNHNV, CDR2 YYDKDF (reference sequence). The CDR3 extends over 13 amino acids. In DNA, the CDR3 is TGTGCCACCAGCACAGGTACTAACTATGGCTACACCTTC. Its protein product is CATSTGTNYGYTF.

This clone was detected once. The rearrangement uses TRBV4-2 and TRBJ2-3; TRBD1 might be the D (5 bases). There are 16 residues in the CDR3. Germline loops: CDR1 LGHNA, CDR2 YNFKEQ. Deletions cut 1 base from V and 2 bases from J, with 13 bases between. The CDR3: CASSQVGKGNTDTQYF. The CDR3 DNA reads TGTGCCAGCAGCCAAGTAGGGAAGGGGAACACAGATACGCAGTATTTT.

The chain uses TRBV2 and TRBJ2-7; weak D call: TRBD2 (5 bases). Germline V CDR1 and CDR2: SNHLY, FYNNEI. The length of the CDR3 is 14 residues. Trimming removed 6 bases from V and 0 bases from J, with 12 bases in between. The CDR3 DNA reads as TGTGCCAGCAGCGCGGGCTCCCTCTCCTACGAGCAGTACTTC. Its translation is CASSAGSLSYEQYF.

Only one count was recorded for this clone. V and J are TRBV7-3 and TRBJ2-3, with 10 bases that match TRBD2. V shed 2 bases, J shed 7 bases, and the junction held 6 bases outside the gene matches. Germline CDR1 and CDR2: SGHTA and FQGTGA. The CDR3 spans 15 residues. CDR3 nucleotides: TGTGCCAGCAGCTTAGGAGCGGGGGGGGTAAATACGCAGTATTTT. This encodes CASSLGAGGVNTQYF.

The V and J genes are TRBV2 and TRBJ2-3, with 9 bases aligning to TRBD2. V lost 5 bases, J lost 6 bases, and 3 bases stayed unmatched. From germline, CDR1 is SNHLY and CDR2 FYNNEI. The length of the CDR3 is 13 residues. The CDR3: CASSIAGGDTQYF. CDR3 bases: TGTGCCAGCAGTATTGCGGGGGGGGATACGCAGTATTTT.

The chain has TRBV14 and TRBJ2-1, with D maybe TRBD2 (5 bases). The CDR3 has 14 amino acids. Trimming took 1 base from V and 4 from J, leaving 8 bases between them. Per germline, CDR1 SGHDN and CDR2 FVKESK. The CDR3 DNA follows: TGTGCCAGCAGCCAAGCTAGCCAGTACAATGAGCAGTTCTTC. It yields the protein CASSQASQYNEQFF.

This clone occurred once. The chain is built from TRBV14 and TRBJ2-7; D is possibly TRBD1 (6 bases). V was clipped by 3 bases and J by 6 bases, with 9 bases between them. From germline, CDR1 is SGHDN and CDR2 FVKESK. The length of the CDR3 is 12 residues. The CDR3 loop reads CASSQNRVEQYF. Here the CDR3 DNA reads TGTGCCAGCAGCCAGAACAGGGTCGAGCAGTACTTC.

The table lists this clone with a few counts. J is TRBJ1-3 and V is TRBV6-1, with 7 positions matching TRBD1. Per germline, CDR1 MNHNS and CDR2 SASEGT. This CDR3 has 16 amino acids. J lost 0 bases, V lost 4 bases, and 6 bases had no gene match. Here the CDR3 reads CASSGPGQSSGNTIYF. CDR3 DNA sequence: TGTGCCAGCAGTGGTCCGGGACAGTCCTCTGGAAACACCATATATTTT.

This clone was detected only a few times. The chain carries TRBV11-2 and TRBJ1-3; maybe TRBD1 (6 bases). With 5 bases removed from V and 2 bases from J, the gap between germline ends came to 10 bases. The CDR3 is made up of 14 amino acids. CDR1 and CDR2 (germline): SGHAT, FQNNGV. Here the CDR3 DNA reads TGTGCCAGCAGCCCGAGGGGGACTGGAAACACCATATATTTT. Translating it yields CASSPRGTGNTIYF.

This rearrangement joins TRBV4-1 to TRBJ1-2; 7 positions agree with TRBD1. Germline lookup yields CDR1 MGHRA and CDR2 YSYEKL. With 5 bases clipped from V and 4 bases from J, the junction kept 7 bases outside the gene matches. This CDR3 has 14 amino acids. CDR3 in amino acids: CASSSPGTAYGYTF. DNA of the CDR3: TGCGCCAGCAGCTCCCCCGGGACAGCCTATGGCTACACCTTC.